Reported below is one T cell receptor beta chain. Its antigen is currently unknown. The RNA, about 0.5 to 1 ug, was put through reverse transcription using random hexamers. TCRdb itself ran the immunoSEQ multiplex PCR reads through MiXCR, one entry per CDR3 protein. The repertoire holds roughly 200,000 distinct CDR3 sequences, with about 95% as singletons. This entry belongs to a study of CD8 T cells in Susac syndrome. Points from the study as a whole: As acknowledged by the study, its TCR sequencing and HLA analysis included a relatively small number of individuals.

This clonotype was sampled from a human donor with multiple sclerosis. The source material was CD4+ T cells from PBMCs.

This CDR3 is CASSDPGGLNEQFF. The CDR3 DNA follows: TGTGCCAGCAGTGACCCGGGGGGGCTTAATGAGCAGTTCTTC. This chain uses TRBV25-1 with TRBJ2-1, with TRBD2 matching 8 bases. Germline CDR1 MGHDK, CDR2 SYGVNS. V was pared by 3 bases and J by 7 bases, with 5 bases of the junction left unmatched. CDR3 size: 14 residues.